The clone carrying this T cell receptor beta chain was found once. The record originates from a study of T cell changes during pregnancy in multiple sclerosis. Profiling relied on immunoSEQ multiplex PCR, and the TCRdb table lists in-frame clones only, not all of them. The repertoire holds around 100,000 clones, around nine tenths seen once, with around 1.2% in the top ten. Source: peripheral blood, taken in the second trimester of pregnancy. This receptor was identified in a female donor with multiple sclerosis, enrolled in a pregnancy study.

The CDR3 DNA reads as TGTGCCTGGAGTAGCGGGCTCAAAAACATTCAGTACTTC. Translated, it gives CAWSSGLKNIQYF. The rearrangement joins TRBV30 to TRBJ2-4; D is perhaps TRBD2 (6 bases). The germline V gene encodes CDR1 GTSNPN and CDR2 SVGIG (reference sequence). V lost 2 bases and J lost 3, with 8 bases in between. The CDR3 has 13 amino acids.